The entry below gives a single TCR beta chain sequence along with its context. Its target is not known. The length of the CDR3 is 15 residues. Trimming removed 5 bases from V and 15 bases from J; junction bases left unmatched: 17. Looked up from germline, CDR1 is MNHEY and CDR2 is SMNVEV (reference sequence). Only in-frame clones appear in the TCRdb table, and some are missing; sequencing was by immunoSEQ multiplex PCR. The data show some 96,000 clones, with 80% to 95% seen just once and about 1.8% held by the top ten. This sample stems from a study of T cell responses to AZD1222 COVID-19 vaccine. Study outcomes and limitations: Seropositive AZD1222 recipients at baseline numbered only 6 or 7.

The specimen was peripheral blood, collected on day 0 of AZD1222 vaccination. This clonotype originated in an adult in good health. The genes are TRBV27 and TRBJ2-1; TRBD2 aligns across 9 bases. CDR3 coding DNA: TGTGCCAGCAGTCACAATAGCGGGAGTGTTAAAGGGACGTTCTTC. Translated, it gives CASSHNSGSVKGTFF.